This T cell receptor beta chain came from a study of cytomegalovirus exposure and HLA in healthy donors. General study points: The dataset shows that most TCR sequences were rare, while some public TCRs occurred in many donors. Earlier analysis looked at TCR beta V segments, and most were productive about 87% or about 30% of the time. Common viral pathogens seemed, in a later analysis, to connect with several of the most significant clusters.

The PCR had 60 Vbeta and 13 Jbeta primers. This table comes from immunoSEQ multiplex PCR, and its TCRdb copy is limited to in-frame clones, with some not included. The sample records roughly 150,000 clones, nearly 70% being singletons. Germline V lookup: CDR1 SGHNT, CDR2 YYREEE (reference sequence). CDR3 size: 14 residues. V shed 4 bases and J 9 bases; nucleotides not matched to a gene: 8. With respect to this clone: The antigen is not known.

The chain is built from TRBV5-4 and TRBJ2-3; 10 bases map to TRBD2. The sequence was obtained from a man younger than 40 in good health and CMV-seropositive. The sample taken for sequencing was PBMCs. The CDR3 is CASSRESSGSTQYF. The CDR3 DNA follows: TGTGCCAGCAGCCGTGAATCTAGCGGGAGCACGCAGTATTTT.